This T cell receptor beta chain was identified in a study of cytomegalovirus exposure and HLA in healthy donors. Between the trimmed V and J ends, which lost 1 base and 9 bases, there was a span of 7 bases. This CDR3 is 13 amino acids long. Germline lookup yields CDR1 LGHNA and CDR2 YNFKEQ. PCR amplification relied on 60 Vbeta primers (plus 13 Jbeta primers). Under the authors' procedure: Counted up in a later analysis, unique TCR beta chains came to approximately 83 million, with around 10 million shared. Repertoires were generated with immunoSEQ multiplex PCR, while TCRdb's copy carries only in-frame clones and drops some. The V and J calls and clone size are taken from that table; D and trimming were inferred from the DNA. The sample contains approximately 150,000 clones, roughly 70% of which appear only once.

This clonotype was obtained from a young woman in good health and CMV-seropositive. The V gene is TRBV4-2, the J gene TRBJ1-6; no reliable D call. Sample: PBMCs. The CDR3 protein is CASSQGESSPLHF. As DNA, the CDR3 is TGTGCCAGCAGCCAAGGGGAGAGTTCACCCCTCCACTTT.